This T cell receptor beta chain was identified in a study of radiotherapy plus CTLA-4 blockade in lung cancer. Libraries were prepared by immunoSEQ multiplex PCR; TCRdb keeps only in-frame clonotypes and omits some of them. Altogether roughly 54,000 clones are present, roughly 81% being singletons, with the ten largest covering approximately 4.8%. In the case of this clone: Its antigen is unknown.

The study, taken as a whole, reports: Subsequent to radiotherapy plus ipilimumab, tumor-derived TCR clones underwent expansion in blood.

Chemo-refractory metastatic non-small-cell lung cancer patients were treated with focal radiation plus CTLA-4 blockade with ipilimumab. The CDR3 runs 13 residues. After removal of 3 bases from V and 8 bases from J, the junction contained 6 bases not matched to a gene. In germline, CDR1 is MDHEN, CDR2 SYDVKM. Sequencing used peripheral blood, obtained from a patient treated with radiotherapy plus ipilimumab. This sequence joins TRBV28 and TRBJ1-1, with 7 bases fitting TRBD1. This sequence was found in a human donor with non-small cell lung cancer whose response to radiotherapy plus ipilimumab could not be evaluated. DNA for the CDR3: TGTGCCAGCAGTTTGGGGGTACAGGGGGAAGCTTTCTTT. Its translation: CASSLGVQGEAFF.